The clone carrying this TCR beta chain showed up many times. Molecular barcoding with unique molecular identifiers was used for the TCRbeta library. Via MiXCR, TCRdb re-called the PCR reads, giving one row per CDR3 protein. The repertoire has hundreds of thousands of distinct CDR3 sequences, about an eighth of them found once; the top ten carry 0.75% to 0.85%. This sample is drawn from a study of T-cell reconstitution after alpha-beta-depleted transplantation in children. The origin of this receptor is a girl aged 2 to 9 with congenital amegakaryocytic thrombocytopenia, due to receive a stem cell transplant. The starting material was PBMCs, obtained before TCRalphabeta/CD19-depleted stem cell transplant.

CDR3 in amino acids: CASRDYHSDHSYEQYF. The DNA of the CDR3 is TGTGCCAGCAGAGACTACCACAGTGACCACTCCTACGAGCAGTACTTC. J is TRBJ2-7 and V is TRBV12-3 or TRBV12-4, with D possibly being TRBD2 (5 bases). The V and J ends lost 6 bases and 0 bases respectively, with 18 bases between them. The CDR3 is made up of 16 amino acids.